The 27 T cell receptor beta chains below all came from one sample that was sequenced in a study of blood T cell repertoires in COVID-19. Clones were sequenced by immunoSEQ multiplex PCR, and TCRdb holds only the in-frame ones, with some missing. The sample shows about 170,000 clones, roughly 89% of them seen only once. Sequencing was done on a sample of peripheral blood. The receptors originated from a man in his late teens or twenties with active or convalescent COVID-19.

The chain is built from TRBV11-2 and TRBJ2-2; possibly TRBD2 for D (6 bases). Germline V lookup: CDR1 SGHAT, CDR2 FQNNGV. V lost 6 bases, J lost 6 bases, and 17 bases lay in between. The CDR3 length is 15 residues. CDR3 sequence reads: CASSRDFFNAGELFF. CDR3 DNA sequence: TGTGCCAGCAGTCGGGACTTCTTCAACGCCGGGGAGCTGTTTTTT.

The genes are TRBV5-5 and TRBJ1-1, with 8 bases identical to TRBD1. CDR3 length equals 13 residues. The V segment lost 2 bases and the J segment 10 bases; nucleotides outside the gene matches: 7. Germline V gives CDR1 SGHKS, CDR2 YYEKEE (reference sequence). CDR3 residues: CASSFLGDRGAFF. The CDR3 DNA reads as TGTGCCAGCAGCTTCCTCGGAGACAGGGGAGCTTTCTTT.

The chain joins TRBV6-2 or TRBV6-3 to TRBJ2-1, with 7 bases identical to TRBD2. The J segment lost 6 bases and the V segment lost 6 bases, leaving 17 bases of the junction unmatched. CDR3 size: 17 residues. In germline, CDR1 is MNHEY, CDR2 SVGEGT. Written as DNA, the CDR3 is TGTGCCAGCAGCTATCCTCTAGAGGGAGGGCTGGTCAATGAGCAGTTCTTC. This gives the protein CASSYPLEGGLVNEQFF.

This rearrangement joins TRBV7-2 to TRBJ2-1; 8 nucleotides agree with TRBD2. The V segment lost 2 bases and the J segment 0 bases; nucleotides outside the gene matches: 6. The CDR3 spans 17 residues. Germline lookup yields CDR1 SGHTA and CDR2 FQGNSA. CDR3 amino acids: CASSLLRRGDSYNEQFF. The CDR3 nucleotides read TGTGCCAGCAGCTTATTGAGGCGGGGGGACTCCTACAATGAGCAGTTCTTC.

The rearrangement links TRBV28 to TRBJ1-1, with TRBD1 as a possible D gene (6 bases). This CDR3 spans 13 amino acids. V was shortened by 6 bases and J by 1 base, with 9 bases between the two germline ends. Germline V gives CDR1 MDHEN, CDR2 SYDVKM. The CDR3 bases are TGTGCCAGCAGGGACAGTTCGAACACTGAAGCTTTCTTT. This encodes CASRDSSNTEAFF. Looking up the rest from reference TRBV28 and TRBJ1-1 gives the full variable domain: DVKVTQSSRYLVKRTGEKVFLECVQDMDHENMFWYRQDPGLGLRLIYFSYDVKMKEKGDIPEGYSVSREKKERFSLILESASTNQTSMYLCASRDSSNTEAFFGQGTRLTVV.

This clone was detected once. This CDR3 is CSAELTAEQFF. In DNA form, the CDR3 reads TGCAGCGCCGAGCTGACAGCCGAGCAGTTCTTC. The chain couples TRBV29-1 to TRBJ2-1; the D gene is possibly TRBD1 (5 bases). Trimming took 7 bases from V and 10 from J, leaving 14 bases between them. The CDR3 totals 11 residues. Germline V lookup: CDR1 SQVTM, CDR2 ANQGSEA.

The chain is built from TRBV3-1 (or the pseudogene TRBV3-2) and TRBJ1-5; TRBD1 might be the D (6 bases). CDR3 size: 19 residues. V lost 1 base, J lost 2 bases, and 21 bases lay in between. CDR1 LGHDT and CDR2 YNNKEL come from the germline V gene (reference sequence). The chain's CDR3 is CASSQGTDRIEGGNQPQHF. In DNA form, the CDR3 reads TGTGCCAGCAGCCAAGGAACCGACAGGATAGAGGGAGGCAATCAGCCCCAGCATTTT.

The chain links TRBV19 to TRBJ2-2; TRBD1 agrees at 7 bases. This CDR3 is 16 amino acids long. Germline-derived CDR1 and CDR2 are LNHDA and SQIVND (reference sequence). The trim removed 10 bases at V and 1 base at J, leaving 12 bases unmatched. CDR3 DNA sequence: TGTGCCACCACACGAGATAGGACAGGGAACACCGGGGAGCTGTTTTTT. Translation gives CATTRDRTGNTGELFF.

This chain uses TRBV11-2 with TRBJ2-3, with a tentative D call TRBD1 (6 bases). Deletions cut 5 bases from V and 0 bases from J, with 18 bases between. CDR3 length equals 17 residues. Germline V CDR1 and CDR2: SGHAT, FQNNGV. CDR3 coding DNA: TGTGCCAGCAGCCCGAGTCCCGGGACAACTAGCACAGATACGCAGTATTTT. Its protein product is CASSPSPGTTSTDTQYF.

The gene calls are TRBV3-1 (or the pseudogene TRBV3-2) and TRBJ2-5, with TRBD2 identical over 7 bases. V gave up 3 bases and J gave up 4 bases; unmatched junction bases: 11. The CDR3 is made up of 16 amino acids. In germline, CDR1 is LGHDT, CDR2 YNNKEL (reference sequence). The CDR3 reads CASSQERLAGGETQYF. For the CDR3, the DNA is TGTGCCAGCAGCCAGGAAAGACTAGCCGGGGGAGAGACCCAGTACTTC.

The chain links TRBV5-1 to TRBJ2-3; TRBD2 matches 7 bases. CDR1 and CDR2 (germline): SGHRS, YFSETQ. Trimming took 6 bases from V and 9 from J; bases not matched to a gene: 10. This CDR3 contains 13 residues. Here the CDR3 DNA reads TGCGCCAGCACTGCGGGAGAGGGTAGGACGCAGTATTTT. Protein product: CASTAGEGRTQYF.

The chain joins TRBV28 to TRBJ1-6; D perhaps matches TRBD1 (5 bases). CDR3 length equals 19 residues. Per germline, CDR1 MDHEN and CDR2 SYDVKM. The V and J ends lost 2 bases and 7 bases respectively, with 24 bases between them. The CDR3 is CASSLLRGNVTDDNSPLHF. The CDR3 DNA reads TGTGCCAGCAGTTTACTTAGGGGAAACGTAACAGACGACAATTCACCCCTCCACTTT.

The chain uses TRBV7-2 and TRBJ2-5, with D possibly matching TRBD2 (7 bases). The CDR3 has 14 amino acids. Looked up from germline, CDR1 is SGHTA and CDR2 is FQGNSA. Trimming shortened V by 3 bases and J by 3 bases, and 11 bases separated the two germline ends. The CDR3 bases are TGTGCCAGCAGCTTGAGGGGGGGCGAAGAGACCCAGTACTTC. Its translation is CASSLRGGEETQYF.

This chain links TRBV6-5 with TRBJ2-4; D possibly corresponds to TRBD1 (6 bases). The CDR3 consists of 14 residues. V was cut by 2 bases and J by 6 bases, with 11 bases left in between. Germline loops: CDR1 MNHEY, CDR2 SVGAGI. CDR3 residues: CASSYRDKRNIQYF. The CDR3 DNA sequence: TGTGCCAGCAGTTACCGGGACAAGAGAAACATTCAGTACTTC.

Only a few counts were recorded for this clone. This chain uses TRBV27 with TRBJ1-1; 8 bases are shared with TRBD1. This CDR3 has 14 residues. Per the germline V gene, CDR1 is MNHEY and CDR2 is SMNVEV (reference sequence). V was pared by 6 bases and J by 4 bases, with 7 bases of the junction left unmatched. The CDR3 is CASRALTGGTEAFF. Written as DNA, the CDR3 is TGTGCCAGCAGGGCTCTAACAGGGGGCACTGAAGCTTTCTTT.

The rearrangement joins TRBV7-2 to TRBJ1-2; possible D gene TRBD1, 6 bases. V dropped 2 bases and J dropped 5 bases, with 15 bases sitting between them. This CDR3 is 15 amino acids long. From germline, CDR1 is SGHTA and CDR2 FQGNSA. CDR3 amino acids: CASSLNLAGAYGYTF. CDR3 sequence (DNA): TGTGCCAGCAGCTTAAACTTGGCAGGGGCGTATGGCTACACCTTC. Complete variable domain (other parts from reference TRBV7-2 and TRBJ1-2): GAGVSQSPSNKVTEKGKDVELRCDPISGHTALYWYRQSLGQGLEFLIYFQGNSAPDKSGLPSDRFSAERTGGSVSTLTIQRTQQEDSAVYLCASSLNLAGAYGYTFGSGTRLTVV.

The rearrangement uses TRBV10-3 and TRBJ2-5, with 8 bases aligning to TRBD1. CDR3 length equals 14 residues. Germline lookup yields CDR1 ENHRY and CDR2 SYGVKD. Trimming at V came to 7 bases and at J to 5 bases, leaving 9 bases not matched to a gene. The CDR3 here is CAITEAGGVETQYF. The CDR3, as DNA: TGTGCCATCACGGAGGCAGGGGGCGTCGAGACCCAGTACTTC.

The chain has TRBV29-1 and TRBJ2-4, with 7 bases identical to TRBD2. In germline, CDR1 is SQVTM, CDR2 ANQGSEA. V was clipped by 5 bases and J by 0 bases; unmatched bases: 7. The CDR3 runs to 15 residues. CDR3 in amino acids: CSVTDAGVAKNIQYF. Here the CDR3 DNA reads TGCAGCGTTACGGACGCGGGGGTAGCCAAAAACATTCAGTACTTC.

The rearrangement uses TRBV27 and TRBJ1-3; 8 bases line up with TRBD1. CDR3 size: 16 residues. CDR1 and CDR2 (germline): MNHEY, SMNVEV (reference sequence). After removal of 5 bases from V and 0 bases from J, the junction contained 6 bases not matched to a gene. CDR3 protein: CASSLGTGLSGNTIYF. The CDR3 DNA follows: TGTGCCAGCAGTCTGGGGACAGGCCTCTCTGGAAACACCATATATTTT.

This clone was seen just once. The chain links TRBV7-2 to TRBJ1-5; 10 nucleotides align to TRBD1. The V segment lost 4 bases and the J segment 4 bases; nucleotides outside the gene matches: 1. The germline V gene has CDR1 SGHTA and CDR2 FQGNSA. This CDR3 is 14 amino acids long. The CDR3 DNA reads TGTGCCAGCAGCTGGACAGGGGGAAATCAGCCCCAGCATTTT. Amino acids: CASSWTGGNQPQHF.

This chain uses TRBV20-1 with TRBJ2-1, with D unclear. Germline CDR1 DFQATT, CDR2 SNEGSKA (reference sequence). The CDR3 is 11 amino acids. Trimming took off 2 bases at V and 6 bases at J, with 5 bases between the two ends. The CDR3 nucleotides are TGCAGTGCTAGATCGTTCAATGAGCAGTTCTTC. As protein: CSARSFNEQFF.

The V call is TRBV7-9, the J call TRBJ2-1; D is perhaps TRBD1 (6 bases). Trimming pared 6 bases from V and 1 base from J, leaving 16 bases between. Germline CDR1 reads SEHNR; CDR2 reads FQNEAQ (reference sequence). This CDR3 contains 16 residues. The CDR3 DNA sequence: TGTGCCAGCAGGTCATCCTGGACAGAGTCCTACAATGAGCAGTTCTTC. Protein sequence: CASRSSWTESYNEQFF.

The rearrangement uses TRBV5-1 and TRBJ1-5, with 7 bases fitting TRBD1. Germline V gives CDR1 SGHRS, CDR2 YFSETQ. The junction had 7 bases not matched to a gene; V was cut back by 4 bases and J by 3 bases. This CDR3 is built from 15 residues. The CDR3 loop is CASSIEGANNQPQHF. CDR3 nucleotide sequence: TGCGCCAGCAGCATAGAGGGGGCTAACAATCAGCCCCAGCATTTT. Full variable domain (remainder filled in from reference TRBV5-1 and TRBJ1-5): KAGVTQTPRYLIKTRGQQVTLSCSPISGHRSVSWYQQTPGQGLQFLFEYFSETQRNKGNFPGRFSGRQFSNSRSEMNVSTLELGDSALYLCASSIEGANNQPQHFGDGTRLSIL.

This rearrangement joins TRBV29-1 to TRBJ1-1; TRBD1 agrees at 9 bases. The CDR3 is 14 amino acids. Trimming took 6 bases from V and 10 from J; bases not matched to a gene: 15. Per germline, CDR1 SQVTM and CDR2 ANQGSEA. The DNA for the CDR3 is TGCAGCGTAACTCCGGGACAGGGAGGCTTCGGAGCTTTCTTT. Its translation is CSVTPGQGGFGAFF. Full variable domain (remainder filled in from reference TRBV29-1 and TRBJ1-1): SAVISQKPSRDICQRGTSLTIQCQVDSQVTMMFWYRQQPGQSLTLIATANQGSEATYESGFVIDKFPISRPNLTFSTLTVSNMSPEDSSIYLCSVTPGQGGFGAFFGQGTRLTVV.

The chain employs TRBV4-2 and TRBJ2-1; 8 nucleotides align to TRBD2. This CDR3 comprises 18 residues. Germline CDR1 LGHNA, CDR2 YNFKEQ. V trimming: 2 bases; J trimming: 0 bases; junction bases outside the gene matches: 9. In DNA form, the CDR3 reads TGTGCCAGCAGCCAACCCACTAGCGGACCCAGCTCCTACAATGAGCAGTTCTTC. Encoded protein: CASSQPTSGPSSYNEQFF.

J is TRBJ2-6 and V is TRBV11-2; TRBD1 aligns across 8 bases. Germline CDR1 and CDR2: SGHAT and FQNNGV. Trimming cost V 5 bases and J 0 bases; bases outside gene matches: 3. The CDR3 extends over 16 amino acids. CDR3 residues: CASSQDRVSGANVLTF. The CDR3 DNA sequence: TGTGCCAGCAGCCAGGACAGGGTCTCTGGGGCCAACGTCCTGACTTTC.

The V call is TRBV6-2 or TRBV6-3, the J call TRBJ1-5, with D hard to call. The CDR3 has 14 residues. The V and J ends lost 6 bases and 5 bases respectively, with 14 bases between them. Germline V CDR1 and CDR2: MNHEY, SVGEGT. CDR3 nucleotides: TGTGCCAGCAGCTCCACCGGCAGGTATCAGCCCCAGCATTTT. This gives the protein CASSSTGRYQPQHF.